This TCR beta chain appears in the sequencing data of a study of blood T cells in healthy people across ages. Sample donors were healthy Caucasian individuals that came from Russia, aged 6 to 90. Primers used in a second PCR of roughly 7 to 11 cycles were a sample-barcoded 5' primer and a J-beta primer mix. TCRdb re-called the 5' RACE reads through MiXCR, storing one row per CDR3 protein. This sample has 550,000 to 750,000 distinct CDR3 sequences; 21% occur once, and the top ten carry roughly 3.4%. The study's findings and limits: A roughly linear fall in TCR beta diversity per million T cells was seen with increasing age. Any changes in expanded clonotypes were possibly confounded, as donor CMV status remained unknown. One million T cells yielded diversity estimates that were considered underestimates.

This clonotype was found many times. The antigen is not known. The receptor was derived from a man aged 70-80 years in good health. The sequenced material came from blood.

CDR3 nucleotides: TGTGCCAGCAGTCCCTCCGGCCCCGCAGATACGCAGTATTTT. It yields the protein CASSPSGPADTQYF. V usage is TRBV28 and J usage is TRBJ2-3; D remains unclear. CDR3 length: 14 residues. Germline V CDR1 and CDR2: MDHEN, SYDVKM. V was shortened by 5 bases and J by 4 bases, with 13 bases between the two germline ends.